This T cell receptor beta chain was sequenced for a study of CD8 T cells in Susac syndrome. Germline V gene data show CDR1 as DFQATT and CDR2 as SNEGSKA (reference sequence). Trimming cost V 5 bases and J 5 bases; bases outside gene matches: 6. This CDR3 has 13 amino acids. An input of about 0.5 to 1 ug of RNA was subjected to reverse transcription using random hexamers. TCRdb recomputed calls from the immunoSEQ multiplex PCR reads with MiXCR, one row per CDR3 protein. The sample yields fewer than 350,000 distinct CDR3 sequences, around 89% seen once. This clonotype was seen only once. The clonotype originates from a human donor with multiple sclerosis. The chain has TRBV20-1 and TRBJ1-1; 9 nucleotides agree with TRBD1. The specimen sequenced was CD8+ T cells from PBMCs. CDR3 sequence: CSAQTGGITEAFF. CDR3 bases: TGCAGTGCTCAGACAGGGGGGATAACTGAAGCTTTCTTT.